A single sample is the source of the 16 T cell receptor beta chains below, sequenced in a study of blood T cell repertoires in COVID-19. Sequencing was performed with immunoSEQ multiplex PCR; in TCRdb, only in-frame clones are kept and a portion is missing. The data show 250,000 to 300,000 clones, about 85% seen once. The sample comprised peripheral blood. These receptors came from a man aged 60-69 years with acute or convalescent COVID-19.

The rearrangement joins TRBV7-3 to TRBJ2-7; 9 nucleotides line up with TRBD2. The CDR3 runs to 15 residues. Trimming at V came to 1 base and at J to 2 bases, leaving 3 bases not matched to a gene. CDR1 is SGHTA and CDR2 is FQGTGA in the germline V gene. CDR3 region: CASSLSGGAAYEQYF. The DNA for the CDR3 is TGTGCCAGCAGCTTAAGCGGGGGGGCCGCCTACGAGCAGTACTTC.

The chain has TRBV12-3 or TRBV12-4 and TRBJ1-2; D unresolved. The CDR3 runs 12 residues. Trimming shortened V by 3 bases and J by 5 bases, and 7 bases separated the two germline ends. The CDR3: CASSFGGYGYTF. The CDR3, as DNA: TGTGCCAGCAGTTTCGGAGGATATGGCTACACCTTC.

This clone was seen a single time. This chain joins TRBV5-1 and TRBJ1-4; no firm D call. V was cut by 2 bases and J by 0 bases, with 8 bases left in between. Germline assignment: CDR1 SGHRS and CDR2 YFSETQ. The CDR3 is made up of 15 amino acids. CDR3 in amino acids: CASSFLPSTNEKLFF. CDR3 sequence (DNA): TGCGCCAGCAGCTTTCTCCCCTCAACTAATGAAAAACTGTTTTTT.

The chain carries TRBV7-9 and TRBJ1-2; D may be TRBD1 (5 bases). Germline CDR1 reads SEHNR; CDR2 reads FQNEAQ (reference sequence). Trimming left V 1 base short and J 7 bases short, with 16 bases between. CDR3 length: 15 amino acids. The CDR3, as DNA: TGTGCCAGCAGCTTAGTCAGCGGGGGAGGGGTTGGCTACACCTTC. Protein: CASSLVSGGGVGYTF. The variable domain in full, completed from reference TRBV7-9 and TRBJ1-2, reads DTGVSQNPRHKITKRGQNVTFRCDPISEHNRLYWYRQTLGQGPEFLTYFQNEAQLEKSRLLSDRFSAERPKGSFSTLEIQRTEQGDSAMYLCASSLVSGGGVGYTFGSGTRLTVV.

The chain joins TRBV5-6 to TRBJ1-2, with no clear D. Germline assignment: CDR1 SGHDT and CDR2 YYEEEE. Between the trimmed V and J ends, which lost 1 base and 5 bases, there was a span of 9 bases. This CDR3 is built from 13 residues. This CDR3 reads CASSLRRNYGYTF. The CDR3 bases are TGTGCCAGCAGCTTGAGGCGGAATTATGGCTACACCTTC.

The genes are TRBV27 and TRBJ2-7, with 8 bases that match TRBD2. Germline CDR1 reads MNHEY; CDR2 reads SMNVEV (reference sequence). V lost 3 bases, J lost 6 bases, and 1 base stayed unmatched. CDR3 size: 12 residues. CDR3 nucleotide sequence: TGTGCCAGCAGTTTCCGGGAGGGCGAGCAGTACTTC. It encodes CASSFREGEQYF.

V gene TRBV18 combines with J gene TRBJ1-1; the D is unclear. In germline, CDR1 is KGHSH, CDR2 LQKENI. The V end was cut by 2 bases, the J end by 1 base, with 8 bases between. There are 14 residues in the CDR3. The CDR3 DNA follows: TGTGCCAGCTCACCAAACATCCAGAACACTGAAGCTTTCTTT. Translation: CASSPNIQNTEAFF.

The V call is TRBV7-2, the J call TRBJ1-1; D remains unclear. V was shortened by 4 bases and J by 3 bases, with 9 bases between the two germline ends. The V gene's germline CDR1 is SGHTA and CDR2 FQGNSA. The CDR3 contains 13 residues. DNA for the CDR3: TGTGCCAGCAGCTCCTATCCCGACACTGAAGCTTTCTTT. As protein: CASSSYPDTEAFF.

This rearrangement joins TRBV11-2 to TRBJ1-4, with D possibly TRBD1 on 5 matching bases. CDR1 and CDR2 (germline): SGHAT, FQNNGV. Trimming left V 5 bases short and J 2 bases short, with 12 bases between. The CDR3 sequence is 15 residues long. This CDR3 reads CASSEAGLTNEKLFF. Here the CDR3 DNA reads TGTGCCAGCAGCGAAGCGGGACTCACTAATGAAAAACTGTTTTTT.

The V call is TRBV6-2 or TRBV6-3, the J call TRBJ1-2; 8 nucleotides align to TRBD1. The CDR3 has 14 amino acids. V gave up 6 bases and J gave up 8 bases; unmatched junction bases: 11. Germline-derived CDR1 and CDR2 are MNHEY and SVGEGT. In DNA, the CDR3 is TGTGCCAGCAGCCGGCCAGGACAGGGCCGAGGCTACACCTTC. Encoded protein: CASSRPGQGRGYTF.

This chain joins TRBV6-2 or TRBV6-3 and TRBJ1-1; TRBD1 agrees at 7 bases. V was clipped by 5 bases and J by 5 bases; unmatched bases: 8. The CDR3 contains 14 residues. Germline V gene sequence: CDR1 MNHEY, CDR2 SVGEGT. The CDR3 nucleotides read TGTGCCAGCAGTACCAGGACAGGAGGTACTGAAGCTTTCTTT. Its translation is CASSTRTGGTEAFF.

CDR3 protein: CASSQEAAGLEAFF. For the CDR3, the DNA is TGCGCCAGCAGCCAAGAGGCGGCAGGGTTAGAAGCTTTCTTT. The gene calls are TRBV4-1 and TRBJ1-1; a possible D gene is TRBD1 (5 bases). CDR1 and CDR2 from the germline V gene are MGHRA and YSYEKL. Trimming cost V 0 bases and J 8 bases, with 13 bases left between them. There are 14 residues in the CDR3.

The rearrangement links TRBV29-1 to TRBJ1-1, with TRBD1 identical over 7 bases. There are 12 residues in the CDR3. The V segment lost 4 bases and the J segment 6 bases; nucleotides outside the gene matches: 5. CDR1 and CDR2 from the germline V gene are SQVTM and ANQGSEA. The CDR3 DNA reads TGCAGCGTTGGACGACAGGGCTCTGAAGCTTTCTTT. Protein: CSVGRQGSEAFF.

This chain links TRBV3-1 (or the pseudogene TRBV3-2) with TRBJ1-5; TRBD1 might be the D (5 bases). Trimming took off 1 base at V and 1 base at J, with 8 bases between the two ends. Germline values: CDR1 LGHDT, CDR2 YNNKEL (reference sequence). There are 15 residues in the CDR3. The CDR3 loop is CASSQVGGSNQPQHF. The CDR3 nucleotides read TGTGCCAGCAGCCAAGTTGGGGGGAGCAATCAGCCCCAGCATTTT.

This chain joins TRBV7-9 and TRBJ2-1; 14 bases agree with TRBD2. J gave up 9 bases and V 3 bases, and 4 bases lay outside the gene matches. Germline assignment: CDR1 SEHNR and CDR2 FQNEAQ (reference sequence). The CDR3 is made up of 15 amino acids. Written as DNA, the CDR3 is TGTGCCAGCAGCTTTCAGGGACTAGCGGGAGCTGAGCAGTTCTTC. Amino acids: CASSFQGLAGAEQFF.

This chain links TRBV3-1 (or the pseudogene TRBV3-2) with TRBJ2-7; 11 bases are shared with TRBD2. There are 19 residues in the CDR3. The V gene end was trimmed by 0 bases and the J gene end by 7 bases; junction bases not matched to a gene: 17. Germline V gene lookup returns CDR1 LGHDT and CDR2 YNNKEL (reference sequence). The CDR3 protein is CASSQDLLAGGPSVREQYF. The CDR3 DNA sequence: TGTGCCAGCAGCCAAGATTTGTTAGCGGGAGGGCCAAGTGTAAGGGAGCAGTACTTC.